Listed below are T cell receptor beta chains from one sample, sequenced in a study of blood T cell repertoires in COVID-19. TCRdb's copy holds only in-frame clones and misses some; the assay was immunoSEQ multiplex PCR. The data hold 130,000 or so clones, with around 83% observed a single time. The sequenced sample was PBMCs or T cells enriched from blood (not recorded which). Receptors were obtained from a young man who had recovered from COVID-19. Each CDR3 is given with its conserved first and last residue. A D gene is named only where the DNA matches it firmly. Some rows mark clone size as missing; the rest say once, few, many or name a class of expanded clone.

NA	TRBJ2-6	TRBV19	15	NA	TGTGCCAGTAGCCCCAGCGACTCTGGGGCCAACGTCCTGACTTTC	CASSPSDSGANVLTF
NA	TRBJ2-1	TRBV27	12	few	TGTGCCAGCAGTGGGACTTCGCCACAGCAGTTCTTC	CASSGTSPQQFF
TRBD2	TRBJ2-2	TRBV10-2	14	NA	TGCGCCAGCACTAGCGGGACGAACACCGGGGAGCTGTTTTTT	CASTSGTNTGELFF
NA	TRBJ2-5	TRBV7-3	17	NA	TGTGCCAGCAGCTTAGGGGCTCCGGGACTCAAACAAGAGACCCAGTACTTC	CASSLGAPGLKQETQYF
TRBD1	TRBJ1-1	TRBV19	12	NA	TGTGCCAGTGGGGGACAGGCCACTGAAGCTTTCTTT	CASGGQATEAFF
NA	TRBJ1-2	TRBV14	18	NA	TGTGCCAGCACCGAAACCCCGAAGGACGTTCGAGGGAGGTATGGCTACACCTTC	CASTETPKDVRGRYGYTF
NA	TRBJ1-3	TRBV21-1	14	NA	TGTGCCAGCAGGGTCAGGAACTCTGGAAACACCATATATTTT	CASRVRNSGNTIYF
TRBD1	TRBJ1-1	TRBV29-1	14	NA	TGCAGCGTCGGAGGGACAGGGGTCCCCACTGAAGCTTTCTTT	CSVGGTGVPTEAFF
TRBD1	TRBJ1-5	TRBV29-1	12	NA	TGCAGCGTACAGGGGGCCGATCAGCCCCAGCATTTT	CSVQGADQPQHF
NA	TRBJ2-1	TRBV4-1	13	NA	TGCGCCAGCAGCCGGGCCCTTAAGTCTGAGCAGTTCTTC	CASSRALKSEQFF
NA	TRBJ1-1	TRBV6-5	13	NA	TGTGCCAGCAGCACCGGACAATTCACTGAAGCTTTCTTT	CASSTGQFTEAFF
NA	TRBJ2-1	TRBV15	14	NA	TGTGCCACCAGCAGAGATTTAGCCCTAAATGAGCAGTTCTTC	CATSRDLALNEQFF
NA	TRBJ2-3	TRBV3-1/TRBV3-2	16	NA	TGTGCCAGCAGCCAAATCGGCGGGATAACGTCAGATACGCAGTATTTT	CASSQIGGITSDTQYF
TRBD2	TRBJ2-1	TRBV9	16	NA	TGTGCCAGCAGCACGACTAGCGGGAGCTCCTACAATGAGCAGTTCTTC	CASSTTSGSSYNEQFF
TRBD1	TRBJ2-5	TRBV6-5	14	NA	TGTGCCAGCAGTAGGGGGACAGGGCAAGAGACCCAGTACTTC	CASSRGTGQETQYF
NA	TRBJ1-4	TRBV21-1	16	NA	TGTGCCAGCAGTGGTGACAGTGGGAGGGGTAATGAAAAACTGTTTTTT	CASSGDSGRGNEKLFF
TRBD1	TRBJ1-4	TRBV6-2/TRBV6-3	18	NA	TGTGCCAGCAGTCTGCGGACAGGGGACTACAAGGCGGTTGAAAAACTGTTTTTT	CASSLRTGDYKAVEKLFF
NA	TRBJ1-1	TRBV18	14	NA	TGTGCCAGCTCACCACGGTTGGGGCAGCCTGAAGCTTTCTTT	CASSPRLGQPEAFF
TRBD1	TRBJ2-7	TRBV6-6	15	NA	TGTGCCAGCAGTTACACCGGGACAGGGGGCCACGAGCAGTACTTC	CASSYTGTGGHEQYF
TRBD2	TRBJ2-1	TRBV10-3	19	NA	TGTGCCATCAGTGAGATGGGGAGGGGCGGGAGGAGCTCCTACAATGAGCAGTTCTTC	CAISEMGRGGRSSYNEQFF
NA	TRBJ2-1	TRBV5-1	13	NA	TGCGCCAGCAGCAGCGGCGTCGGGGATGAGCAGTTCTTC	CASSSGVGDEQFF
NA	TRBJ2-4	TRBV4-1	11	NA	TGCGCCAGCAGCCAAGAGGGGCCGGAAGTATTC	CASSQEGPEVF
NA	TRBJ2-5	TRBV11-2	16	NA	TGTGCCAGCAGCTTAGAGATAGGCGGGATCGGGGAGACCCAGTACTTC	CASSLEIGGIGETQYF
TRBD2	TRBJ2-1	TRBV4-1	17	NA	TGCGCCAGCAGCCCAAAGCCCGAGCGGGGCCCCTACAATGAGCAGTTCTTC	CASSPKPERGPYNEQFF
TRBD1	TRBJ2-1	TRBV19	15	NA	TGTGCCAGTACAACCACAGGGGGCGCCTACAATGAGCAGTTCTTC	CASTTTGGAYNEQFF
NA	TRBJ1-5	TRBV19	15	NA	TGTGCCAGTAGTATTGGAGTCTATAGCAATCAGCCCCAGCATTTT	CASSIGVYSNQPQHF
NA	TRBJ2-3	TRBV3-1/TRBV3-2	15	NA	TGTGCCAGCAGCCAAGTGAACGGGGGAGTGGATACGCAGTATTTT	CASSQVNGGVDTQYF
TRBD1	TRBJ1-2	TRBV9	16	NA	TGTGCCAGCAGCGACCTTCGGACAGGGGGGATCTATGGCTACACCTTC	CASSDLRTGGIYGYTF
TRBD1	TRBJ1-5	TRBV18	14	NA	TGTGCCAGCTCACCCCGGGACAGGGACCAGCCCCAGCATTTT	CASSPRDRDQPQHF
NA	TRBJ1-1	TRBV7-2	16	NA	TGTGCCAGCAGCCCCCGGATTCTTGGGGCCAACACTGAAGCTTTCTTT	CASSPRILGANTEAFF
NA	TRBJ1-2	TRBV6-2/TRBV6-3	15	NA	TGTGCCAGCAGTTCGCGCCGACAGGAGCACTATGGCTACACCTTC	CASSSRRQEHYGYTF
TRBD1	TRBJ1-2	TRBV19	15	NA	TGTGCCAGTAGTGGACAGGCAGGCCCCTTCTATGGCTACACCTTC	CASSGQAGPFYGYTF
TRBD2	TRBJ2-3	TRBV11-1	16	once	TGTGCCAGCAGGGGTAGACTAGCGGCTAGCACAGATACGCAGTATTTT	CASRGRLAASTDTQYF
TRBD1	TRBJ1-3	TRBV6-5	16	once	TGTGCCAGCAGTTCGGACAGGCGCTCCTCTGGAAACACCATATATTTT	CASSSDRRSSGNTIYF
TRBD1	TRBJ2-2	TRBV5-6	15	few	TGTGCCAGCAGCTTGCGGGACAGGGACAACGGGGAGCTGTTTTTT	CASSLRDRDNGELFF